This T cell receptor (beta chain) comes out of a study of regulatory T cells in long-lasting Graves disease. About the study: Those Graves' patients who were newly diagnosed had been on antithyroid drugs under 3 months.

Findings and caveats of the study: Persistent Graves' patients had lower TCR diversity than newly diagnosed ones. Favoring TRBV28, TRBJ1-2 and TRBJ2-5 was a feature seen in persistent disease.

The sample's time point: newly diagnosed GD, antithyroid drugs for less than 3 months. PBMCs provided the RNA from which the TCR library was made. This clonotype was counted between two and nine times. Its antigen is not known. Both iRepertoire HTBI primers and Arm-PCR of CDR3 regions were used to build the TCR beta libraries. Each CDR3 protein is one row after TCRdb ran MiXCR on the multiplex PCR reads. The data contain about half a million distinct CDR3 sequences, 9.5% to 15% of them singletons. This CDR3 spans 15 amino acids. Germline CDR1 is SGHTA and CDR2 is FQGNSA. V shed 1 base and J shed 2 bases, with 12 bases lying between them. This sample also appeared in a second study, on T cells in Graves' hyperthyroidism and ophthalmopathy.

The chain is built from TRBV7-2 and TRBJ2-7; D gene uncertain. This receptor was obtained from a woman in her twenties or thirties with Graves disease. The material sequenced was peripheral blood mononuclear cells (PBMCs), taken at new diagnosis, from a patient treated with antithyroid drugs. The CDR3 protein is CASSLGLTNTYEQYF. The CDR3 nucleotides read TGTGCCAGCAGCTTAGGGCTTACAAACACCTACGAGCAGTACTTC.